One T cell receptor (beta chain) is described in this entry. This clone's antigen is unknown. No per-base quality is available; no much larger clone lies one base away. This record comes from a study of PD-1 blockade in classical Hodgkin lymphoma (dated by TCRdb to about 2020). With regard to the full study: Nivolumab dosing was 3 mg/kg intravenously every 2 weeks, continuing until either disease progression or unacceptable toxicity. A peripheral blood immune signature of response to PD-1 blockade in classical Hodgkin lymphoma was defined using TCR beta sequencing and CyTOF. Overall study results and their limits: Diversity was lower in patients who began nivolumab less than 1 year after ASCT, so these patients were left out of later analyses to avoid confounding by immune reconstitution. Trial patients achieving complete response had baseline diversity similar to newly diagnosed patients, whereas partial responders and progressors had significantly lower diversity. Newly diagnosed patients were reported to have lower baseline TCR diversity than healthy donors, and relapsed/refractory patients were reported to have lower baseline TCR diversity still. The study was limited to a single clinical trial cohort, and causes of repertoire differences, possibly disease activity or prior therapy, remained undefined. By C4D1, a significant rise was seen in CD4+ TCR diversity but not in CD8+ TCR diversity (p=0.0027 vs p=0.16), and the rise was most apparent among complete responders (p=0.02).

Explained via the paper, the time point label denotes: cycle 1 day 1 (C1D1), immediately before nivolumab initiation. Every trial patient had relapsed after autologous stem cell transplantation, and cohorts A, B and C differed in prior brentuximab vedotin exposure. The trial cohort was composed of about 54 patients with relapsed/refractory classical Hodgkin lymphoma, for whom complete response, partial response or progressive disease was recorded as best overall response. Single-agent nivolumab was administered to trial patients in the multi-cohort phase II CheckMate 205 trial. An independent review committee assessed best overall response by applying the 2007 International Working Group response criteria. Trial PBMCs were collected just before the start of nivolumab (C1D1) and during therapy at cycle 2 day 1 and cycle 4 day 1. Peripheral blood was collected in 8 mL Vacutainer Cell Preparation Tubes, from which PBMCs were isolated by centrifugation and then cryopreserved.

Genomic DNA was extracted with the Qiagen DNeasy kit from unsorted PBMCs and from negatively selected CD4+ and CD8+ fractions. TCR beta CDR3 regions were amplified by immunoSEQ multiplex PCR using primers annealing to V and J segments. A synthetic immune receptor repertoire was used to minimize amplification bias, and remaining bias was computationally removed after sequencing. Regarding the original processing steps: Repertoire diversity was quantified as the Shannon entropy index using custom Python scripts. The unsorted, CD4+ and CD8+ repertoires were each analyzed separately, with the exception of combined analyses, where CD4+ and CD8+ sequences were merged in silico. Clonal expansion was defined as a frequency increase of at least 2-fold after treatment compared with C1D1, and clones undetected at baseline were assigned a pseudocount of 0.5. Singleton clones were defined as clones with 0 or 1 copy at C1D1, and non-singleton clones were defined as clones with 2 or more copies. Clones expanded in unsorted samples were assigned a CD4+, CD8+ or unknown annotation through matching of protein sequences in sorted samples from the same patient. Wilcoxon tests were applied to paired samples to test diversity changes from C1D1 to C4D1. The clones in this table, taken by TCRdb from immuneACCESS, are in-frame only. Not every clone is retained; where verified, under half of the shortfall comes from an unresolved V gene, and the cause of the rest is unknown. V and J calls and clone size come straight from that table; D and trimming were deduced from the DNA. In this sample the table shows 65,000 to 95,000 clones, approximately 88% of which occur a single time. The ten largest clones take up less than 25% of the sample.

The TCR originated in a human donor with classical Hodgkin lymphoma. Sequencing was performed on peripheral blood mononuclear cells (PBMCs), taken at baseline.

The nucleotides are TGTGCAAGTCGCTTAGCCCCCCGGGTAGCGGGATCCTACGAGCAGTACTTC. Its coded protein is CASRLAPRVAGSYEQYF. The receptor chain draws on TRBV12-2 and TRBJ2-7; the DNA was not used to check the table's D call, TRBD2. TRBV12-2 is flagged as a pseudogene. CDR3 length: 17 amino acids, cysteine to phenylalanine. The only DNA kept is the CDR3, 51 bases in frame from the first base.